Presented here are 32 T cell receptor beta chains from one specimen sequenced in a study of response to subunit inactivated influenza vaccine. A single record per CDR3 protein comes from TCRdb applying MiXCR to the RT-PCR reads. This sample has about half a million distinct CDR3 sequences, with around 25% found just once. Source: CD4+ T cells sorted from PBMCs, taken more than 4 days after vaccination. These receptors all come from a man between 50 and 59 years old who received an inactivated influenza vaccine.

This clonotype was seen a few times. The rearrangement links TRBV2 to TRBJ2-7; 7 nucleotides line up with TRBD2. There are 15 residues in the CDR3. Looked up from germline, CDR1 is SNHLY and CDR2 is FYNNEI. Trimming removed 7 bases from V and 0 bases from J; junction bases left unmatched: 9. CDR3 DNA: TGTGCCAGCAAGACGGGGCGGGGGTACTCCTACGAGCAGTACTTC. Its translation is CASKTGRGYSYEQYF.

The chain uses TRBV7-9 and TRBJ2-1; D not certain. Germline values: CDR1 SEHNR, CDR2 FQNEAQ (reference sequence). With 7 bases removed from V and 9 bases from J, the gap between germline ends came to 19 bases. The CDR3 consists of 14 residues. As DNA, the CDR3 is TGTGCCAGCACCTCCTGGCGCGGTGTTACTGAGCAGTTCTTC. Encoded protein: CASTSWRGVTEQFF.

This clonotype was found a few times. The gene calls are TRBV29-1 and TRBJ2-3, with 7 bases identical to TRBD1. Germline trimming cut 7 bases from V and 5 bases from J; bases unmatched to any gene: 9. Per the germline V gene, CDR1 is SQVTM and CDR2 is ANQGSEA. The CDR3 length is 13 residues. CDR3 residues: CSGGARGIDTQYF. DNA for the CDR3: TGCAGCGGTGGGGCCAGGGGGATAGATACGCAGTATTTT.

The gene calls are TRBV7-8 and TRBJ2-7, with unresolved D. V dropped 1 base and J dropped 0 bases, with 7 bases sitting between them. The CDR3 contains 14 residues. Germline V gene sequence: CDR1 SGHVS, CDR2 FQNEAQ. CDR3 in DNA: TGTGCCAGCAGCTTAGACGGGCTCTCCTACGAGCAGTACTTC. It yields the protein CASSLDGLSYEQYF.

The rearrangement joins TRBV12-3 or TRBV12-4 to TRBJ2-7; no clear D. CDR3 size: 15 residues. Trimming shortened V by 3 bases and J by 5 bases, and 17 bases separated the two germline ends. CDR3 sequence (DNA): TGTGCCAGCAGTTTGGCCCCTTTAGGGATGCACGAGCAGTACTTC. Amino acid sequence: CASSLAPLGMHEQYF.

This clonotype has just a few counts. This chain's CDR3 is CSATLGTGGGPGELFF. The CDR3 nucleotides are TGCAGTGCTACCTTAGGGACAGGGGGAGGCCCCGGGGAGCTGTTTTTT. The J gene is TRBJ2-2, the V gene TRBV20-1, with 11 bases that match TRBD1. Germline V gives CDR1 DFQATT, CDR2 SNEGSKA (reference sequence). The CDR3 is made up of 16 amino acids. V lost 4 bases, J lost 6 bases, and 10 bases stayed unmatched.

V usage is TRBV29-1 and J usage is TRBJ1-2; 8 bases line up with TRBD1. Germline assignment: CDR1 SQVTM and CDR2 ANQGSEA. The CDR3 sequence is 14 residues long. Trimming removed 6 bases from V and 3 bases from J; junction bases left unmatched: 9. The CDR3 here is CSVKRTGQDYGYTF. CDR3 nucleotide sequence: TGCAGCGTGAAACGGACAGGGCAAGACTATGGCTACACCTTC.

This clonotype was counted at least ten times. The rearrangement joins TRBV11-2 to TRBJ2-1, with D possibly TRBD2 on 6 matching bases. The CDR3 contains 14 residues. V dropped 6 bases and J dropped 4 bases, with 13 bases sitting between them. Per the germline V gene, CDR1 is SGHAT and CDR2 is FQNNGV. CDR3 sequence: CASSLTGGYNEQFF. DNA of the CDR3: TGTGCCAGCAGTCTAACCGGGGGATACAATGAGCAGTTCTTC.

The chain carries TRBV29-1 and TRBJ2-6; D possibly corresponds to TRBD1 (6 bases). This CDR3 comprises 13 residues. V dropped 6 bases and J dropped 4 bases, with 10 bases sitting between them. Germline CDR1 reads SQVTM; CDR2 reads ANQGSEA. CDR3 nucleotides: TGCAGCGTCGGCCAGGGGGGGGCCAACGTCCTGACTTTC. This codes for CSVGQGGANVLTF.

In nucleotides, the CDR3 is TGTGCCAGCAGTCGGATAACTGGGACCCAGTACTTC. Protein: CASSRITGTQYF. V gene TRBV5-5 combines with J gene TRBJ2-5; D is ambiguous. Trimming pared 5 bases from V and 7 bases from J, leaving 12 bases between. The CDR3 is made up of 12 amino acids. Germline V gene lookup returns CDR1 SGHKS and CDR2 YYEKEE (reference sequence).

The gene calls are TRBV7-9 and TRBJ1-1; D gene uncertain. The CDR3 extends over 15 amino acids. V was cut by 5 bases and J by 0 bases, with 13 bases left in between. Per the germline V gene, CDR1 is SEHNR and CDR2 is FQNEAQ (reference sequence). The CDR3 region is CASSPLRALNTEAFF. The CDR3 DNA follows: TGTGCCAGCAGCCCTCTTAGGGCTTTGAACACTGAAGCTTTCTTT.

This clonotype was seen more than once but under ten times. V usage is TRBV4-3 and J usage is TRBJ2-1, with 10 nucleotides matching TRBD2. The CDR3 extends over 17 amino acids. Trimming cost V 2 bases and J 1 base; bases outside gene matches: 5. CDR1 and CDR2 (germline): LGHNA, YSLEER. CDR3 protein: CASSQIGLAASYNEQFF. In DNA form, the CDR3 reads TGCGCCAGCAGCCAAATCGGACTAGCGGCTTCCTACAATGAGCAGTTCTTC.

This rearrangement joins TRBV15 to TRBJ2-5; TRBD2 matches 10 bases. The CDR3 loop spans 17 amino acids. CDR1 and CDR2 (germline): LNHNV, YYDKDF (reference sequence). Trimming removed 3 bases from V and 3 bases from J; junction bases left unmatched: 10. CDR3 protein: CATSRALGAGGKETQYF. CDR3 in DNA: TGTGCCACCAGCAGGGCCTTAGGAGCGGGAGGGAAAGAGACCCAGTACTTC.

This clonotype came up a few times. CDR3 residues: CASSEATTAQGRPQHF. The CDR3 region has the DNA TGTGCCAGCAGTGAAGCCACCACTGCTCAGGGGCGGCCCCAGCATTTT. This chain joins TRBV6-1 and TRBJ1-5, with D perhaps TRBD1 (6 bases). With 0 bases removed from V and 9 bases from J, the gap between germline ends came to 18 bases. This CDR3 contains 16 residues. Germline CDR1 and CDR2: MNHNS and SASEGT.

This clonotype was picked up a small number of times. J is TRBJ2-1 and V is TRBV5-6, with 11 bases lining up with TRBD1. V lost 2 bases to trimming and J lost 8 bases; unmatched junction nucleotides: 9. Germline V gives CDR1 SGHDT, CDR2 YYEEEE. This CDR3 has 16 residues. The CDR3 is CASSFRGQGAGDEQFF. The DNA of the CDR3 is TGTGCCAGCAGCTTCCGCGGACAGGGGGCTGGGGATGAGCAGTTCTTC.

J is TRBJ2-7 and V is TRBV7-2; unclear D gene. The CDR3 spans 16 residues. Germline loops: CDR1 SGHTA, CDR2 FQGNSA. Trimming pared 1 base from V and 0 bases from J, leaving 13 bases between. For the CDR3, the DNA is TGTGCCAGCAGCTTAGGAGGTTGGACGGACTCCTACGAGCAGTACTTC. Translated, it gives CASSLGGWTDSYEQYF.

This clonotype was recorded many times. The chain employs TRBV29-1 and TRBJ1-1; D possibly corresponds to TRBD1 (5 bases). This CDR3 is 13 amino acids long. Trimming removed 8 bases from V and 6 bases from J, with 19 bases in between. Germline V CDR1 and CDR2: SQVTM, ANQGSEA. CDR3 sequence reads: CSTFKTPGPEAFF. The CDR3 coding sequence is TGCAGCACTTTTAAGACCCCGGGGCCTGAAGCTTTCTTT.

The chain couples TRBV6-2 or TRBV6-3 to TRBJ2-7, with D perhaps matching TRBD1 (6 bases). The CDR3 runs to 16 residues. Germline-derived CDR1 and CDR2 are MNHEY and SVGEGT. The V and J ends lost 2 bases and 0 bases respectively, with 14 bases between them. CDR3 nucleotide sequence: TGTGCCAGCAGTTACGAGCTAGGGGGAACCTCCTACGAGCAGTACTTC. Its translation is CASSYELGGTSYEQYF.

This clonotype was found a few times. The chain joins TRBV7-2 to TRBJ1-1; D is perhaps TRBD1 (6 bases). CDR3 length: 15 residues. Trimming stripped 2 bases from V and 1 base from J, with 11 bases between. Germline values: CDR1 SGHTA, CDR2 FQGNSA. CDR3 region: CASSLLGHRNTEAFF. For the CDR3, the DNA is TGTGCCAGCAGCTTACTGGGACACAGGAACACTGAAGCTTTCTTT.

In its sample, this clonotype was seen once. The gene calls are TRBV7-8 and TRBJ1-4; D gene ambiguous. Germline CDR1 SGHVS, CDR2 FQNEAQ. Between the trimmed V and J ends, which lost 2 bases and 5 bases, there was a span of 3 bases. The CDR3 sequence is 12 residues long. The CDR3 here is CASSLQNEKLFF. The CDR3 DNA sequence: TGTGCCAGCAGCTTACAGAATGAAAAACTGTTTTTT.

The gene calls are TRBV5-1 and TRBJ2-3; TRBD2 aligns across 10 bases. V was clipped by 2 bases and J by 1 base; unmatched bases: 13. Germline CDR1 SGHRS, CDR2 YFSETQ. The CDR3 consists of 19 residues. This chain's CDR3 is CASSFPGGRTSGRTDTQYF. CDR3 DNA sequence: TGCGCCAGCAGCTTTCCGGGGGGCCGGACTAGCGGCCGCACAGATACGCAGTATTTT.

This rearrangement joins TRBV9 to TRBJ1-3; TRBD1 is a possible D gene (5 bases). With 3 bases removed from V and 8 bases from J, the gap between germline ends came to 18 bases. This CDR3 has 15 amino acids. Germline lookup yields CDR1 SGDLS and CDR2 YYNGEE. CDR3 DNA: TGTGCCAGCAGCGGACCACTTTGGGGGGGAGACACCATATATTTT. It yields the protein CASSGPLWGGDTIYF. Filled out from reference TRBV9 and TRBJ1-3, the complete variable domain reads DSGVTQTPKHLITATGQRVTLRCSPRSGDLSVYWYQQSLDQGLQFLIQYYNGEERAKGNILERFSAQQFPDLHSELNLSSLELGDSALYFCASSGPLWGGDTIYFGEGSWLTVV.

In nucleotides, the CDR3 is TGCAGTGCTAGAGCCCCTAGCGGGGGGGCCGTGAACGAGCAGTACTTC. Amino acid sequence: CSARAPSGGAVNEQYF. This rearrangement joins TRBV20-1 to TRBJ2-7, with 12 bases fitting TRBD2. The germline V gene encodes CDR1 DFQATT and CDR2 SNEGSKA (reference sequence). The CDR3 covers 16 residues. The junction had 9 bases not matched to a gene; V was cut back by 1 base and J by 5 bases.

The J gene is TRBJ2-7, the V gene TRBV12-3 or TRBV12-4; a possible D gene is TRBD1 (6 bases). Trimming stripped 1 base from V and 3 bases from J, with 10 bases between. The CDR3 runs to 14 residues. CDR3 coding DNA: TGTGCCAGCAGTTTAGGTCTGGACAGCTACGAGCAGTACTTC. This translates into CASSLGLDSYEQYF.

V is TRBV10-3 and J is TRBJ2-1; tentatively, D is TRBD1 (6 bases). V dropped 10 bases and J dropped 6 bases, with 10 bases sitting between them. Germline V gene data show CDR1 as ENHRY and CDR2 as SYGVKD. This CDR3 is built from 11 residues. CDR3 sequence (DNA): TGTGCCACTCAAGGGGGCAATGAGCAGTTCTTC. Translating gives CATQGGNEQFF.

The chain couples TRBV7-2 to TRBJ2-5; 10 nucleotides agree with TRBD2. With V trimmed by 2 bases and J by 4 bases, 7 bases remained unmatched. Germline V gives CDR1 SGHTA, CDR2 FQGNSA. The CDR3 length is 16 residues. The CDR3 protein is CASSLNGLAGAETQYF. The CDR3, as DNA: TGTGCCAGCAGCTTAAACGGCCTAGCGGGGGCAGAGACCCAGTACTTC.

The chain couples TRBV12-3 or TRBV12-4 to TRBJ1-1; no clear D. V lost 6 bases and J lost 0, with 14 bases in between. This CDR3 is built from 15 residues. The CDR3: CASSIHGLLNTEAFF. The CDR3 DNA is TGTGCCAGCAGCATTCACGGACTCCTGAACACTGAAGCTTTCTTT.

J is TRBJ1-3 and V is TRBV4-3, with D hard to call. The CDR3 has 15 amino acids. Germline assignment: CDR1 LGHNA and CDR2 YSLEER. V lost 1 base and J lost 0, with 7 bases in between. As DNA, the CDR3 is TGCGCCAGCAGCCAAGGGTTCTTCTCTGGAAACACCATATATTTT. This sequence encodes CASSQGFFSGNTIYF.

This clonotype was detected only a few times. CDR3 residues: CASSSGAGTPSTDTQYF. The CDR3 DNA sequence: TGCGCCAGCAGCTCGGGAGCCGGGACGCCTAGCACAGATACGCAGTATTTT. The chain joins TRBV5-1 to TRBJ2-3; possibly TRBD2 for D (6 bases). From germline, CDR1 is SGHRS and CDR2 YFSETQ. Trimming cost V 3 bases and J 0 bases, with 17 bases left between them. This CDR3 contains 17 residues.

As DNA, the CDR3 is TGTGCCACCAGTGACCGGTGGTCGGGAGACGAGCAGTTCTTC. Translation: CATSDRWSGDEQFF. The rearrangement uses TRBV24-1 and TRBJ2-1; D might be TRBD2 (6 bases). Trimming took off 4 bases at V and 10 bases at J, with 16 bases between the two ends. This CDR3 region has 14 residues. Looked up from germline, CDR1 is KGHDR and CDR2 is SFDVKD.

The V and J genes are TRBV7-2 and TRBJ2-7; tentatively, D is TRBD1 (6 bases). Deletions cut 5 bases from V and 0 bases from J, with 14 bases between. CDR3 size: 15 residues. In germline, CDR1 is SGHTA, CDR2 FQGNSA. The CDR3 region has the DNA TGTGCCAGCAGCCTCACCGGGACAAACTCCTACGAGCAGTACTTC. It specifies CASSLTGTNSYEQYF.

This chain links TRBV4-3 with TRBJ2-1, with 10 bases aligning to TRBD2. The CDR3 has 15 residues. J lost 7 bases, V lost 2 bases, and 5 bases had no gene match. Germline CDR1 is LGHNA and CDR2 is YSLEER. CDR3 DNA sequence: TGCGCCAGCAGCCAACGAGCGGGAGGGCCGAATGAGCAGTTCTTC. Encoded protein: CASSQRAGGPNEQFF.